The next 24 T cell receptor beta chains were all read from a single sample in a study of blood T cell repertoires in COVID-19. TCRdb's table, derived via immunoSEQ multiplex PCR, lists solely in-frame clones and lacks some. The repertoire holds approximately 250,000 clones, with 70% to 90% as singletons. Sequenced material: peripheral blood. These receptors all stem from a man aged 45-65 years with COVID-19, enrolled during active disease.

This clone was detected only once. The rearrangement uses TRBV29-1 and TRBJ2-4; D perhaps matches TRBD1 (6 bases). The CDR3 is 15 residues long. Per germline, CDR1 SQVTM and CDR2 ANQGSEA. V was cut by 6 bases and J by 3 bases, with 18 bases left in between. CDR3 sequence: CSVSGDTFGKNIQYF. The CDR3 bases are TGCAGCGTCTCAGGGGACACCTTTGGCAAAAACATTCAGTACTTC. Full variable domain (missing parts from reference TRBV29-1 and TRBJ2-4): SAVISQKPSRDICQRGTSLTIQCQVDSQVTMMFWYRQQPGQSLTLIATANQGSEATYESGFVIDKFPISRPNLTFSTLTVSNMSPEDSSIYLCSVSGDTFGKNIQYFGAGTRLSVL.

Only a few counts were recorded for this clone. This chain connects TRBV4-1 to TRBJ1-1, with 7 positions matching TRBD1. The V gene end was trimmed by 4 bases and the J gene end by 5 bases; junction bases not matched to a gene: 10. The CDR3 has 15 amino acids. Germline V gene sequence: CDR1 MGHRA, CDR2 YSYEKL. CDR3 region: CASSRNRGLRTEAFF. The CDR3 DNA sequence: TGCGCCAGCAGCCGAAACAGGGGCCTGAGGACTGAAGCTTTCTTT.

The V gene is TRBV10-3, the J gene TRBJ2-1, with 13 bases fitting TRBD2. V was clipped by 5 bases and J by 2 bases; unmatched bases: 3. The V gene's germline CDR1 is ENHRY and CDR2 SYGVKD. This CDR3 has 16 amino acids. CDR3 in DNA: TGTGCCATCAGTCCCGGACTAGCGGGGGCCTACAATGAGCAGTTCTTC. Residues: CAISPGLAGAYNEQFF.

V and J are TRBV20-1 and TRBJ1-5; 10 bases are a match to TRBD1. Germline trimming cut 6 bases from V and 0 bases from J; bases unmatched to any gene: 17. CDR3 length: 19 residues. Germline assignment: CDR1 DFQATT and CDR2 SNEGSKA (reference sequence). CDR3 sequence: CSASAVPGQGLYSNQPQHF. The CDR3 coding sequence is TGCAGTGCGAGTGCAGTACCGGGACAGGGGCTCTATAGCAATCAGCCCCAGCATTTT.

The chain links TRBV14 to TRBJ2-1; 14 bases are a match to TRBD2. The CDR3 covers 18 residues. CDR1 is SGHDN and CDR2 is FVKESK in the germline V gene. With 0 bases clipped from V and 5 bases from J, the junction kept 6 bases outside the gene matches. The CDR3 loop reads CASSQDGSGLAGDNEQFF. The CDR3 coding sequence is TGTGCCAGCAGCCAAGATGGATCGGGACTAGCGGGGGACAATGAGCAGTTCTTC.

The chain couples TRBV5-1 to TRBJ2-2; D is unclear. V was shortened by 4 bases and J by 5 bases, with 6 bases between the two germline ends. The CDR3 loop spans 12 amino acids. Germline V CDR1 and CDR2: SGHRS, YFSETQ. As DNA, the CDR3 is TGCGCCAGCAGCCCCCGGACCGGGGAGCTGTTTTTT. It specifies CASSPRTGELFF.

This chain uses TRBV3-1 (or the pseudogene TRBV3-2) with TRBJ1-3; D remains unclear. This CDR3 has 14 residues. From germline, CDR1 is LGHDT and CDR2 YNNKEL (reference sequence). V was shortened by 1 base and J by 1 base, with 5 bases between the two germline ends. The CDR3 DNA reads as TGTGCCAGCAGCCAAGCGAGATCTGGAAACACCATATATTTT. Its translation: CASSQARSGNTIYF.

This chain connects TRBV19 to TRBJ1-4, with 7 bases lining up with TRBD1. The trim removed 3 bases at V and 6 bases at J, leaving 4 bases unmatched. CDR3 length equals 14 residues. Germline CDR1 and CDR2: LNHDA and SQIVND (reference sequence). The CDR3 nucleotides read TGTGCCAGTAGTATCAGGGGGAGTGATGAAAAACTGTTTTTT. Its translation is CASSIRGSDEKLFF.

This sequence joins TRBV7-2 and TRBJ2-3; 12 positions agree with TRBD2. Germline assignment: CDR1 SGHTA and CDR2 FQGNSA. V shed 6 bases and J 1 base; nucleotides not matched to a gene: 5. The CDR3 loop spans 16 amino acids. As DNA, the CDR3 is TGTGCCAGCAGTTCCCGACTAGCGGGGGGCACAGATACGCAGTATTTT. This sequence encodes CASSSRLAGGTDTQYF.

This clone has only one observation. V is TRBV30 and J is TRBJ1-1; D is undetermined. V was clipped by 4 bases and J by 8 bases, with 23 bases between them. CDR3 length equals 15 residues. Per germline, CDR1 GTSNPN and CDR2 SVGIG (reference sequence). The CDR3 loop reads CAWNFQVSGAGEAFF. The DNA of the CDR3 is TGTGCCTGGAATTTCCAAGTGTCGGGAGCGGGCGAAGCTTTCTTT.

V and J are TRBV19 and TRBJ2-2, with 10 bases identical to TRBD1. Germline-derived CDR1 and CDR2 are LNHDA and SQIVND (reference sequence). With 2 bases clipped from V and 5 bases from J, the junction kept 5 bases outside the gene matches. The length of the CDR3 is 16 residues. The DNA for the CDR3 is TGTGCCAGTAGTATATCCGACAGGGGGCCGACCGGGGAGCTGTTTTTT. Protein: CASSISDRGPTGELFF.

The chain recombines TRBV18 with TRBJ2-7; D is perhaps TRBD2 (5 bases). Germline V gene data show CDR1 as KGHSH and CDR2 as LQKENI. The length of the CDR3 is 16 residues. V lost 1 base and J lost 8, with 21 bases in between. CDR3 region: CASSPLPQYGGSQQYF. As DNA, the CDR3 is TGTGCCAGCTCACCACTCCCCCAGTACGGAGGCTCCCAGCAGTACTTC.

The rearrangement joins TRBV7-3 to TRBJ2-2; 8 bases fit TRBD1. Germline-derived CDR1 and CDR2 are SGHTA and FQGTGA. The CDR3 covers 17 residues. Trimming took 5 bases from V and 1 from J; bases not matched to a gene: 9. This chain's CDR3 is CASSPYPGTGNTGELFF. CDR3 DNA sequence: TGTGCCAGCAGCCCTTACCCCGGGACAGGGAACACCGGGGAGCTGTTTTTT.

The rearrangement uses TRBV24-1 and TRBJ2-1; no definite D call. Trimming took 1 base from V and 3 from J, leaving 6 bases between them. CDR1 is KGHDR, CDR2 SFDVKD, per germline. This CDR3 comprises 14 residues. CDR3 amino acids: CATSDFGNYNEQFF. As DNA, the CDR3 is TGTGCCACCAGTGATTTTGGCAACTACAATGAGCAGTTCTTC.

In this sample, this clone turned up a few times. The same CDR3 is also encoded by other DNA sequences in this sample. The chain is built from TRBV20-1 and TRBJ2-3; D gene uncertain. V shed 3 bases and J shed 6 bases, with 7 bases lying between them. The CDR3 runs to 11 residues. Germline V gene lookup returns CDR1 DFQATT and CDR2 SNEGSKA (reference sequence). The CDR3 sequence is CSASGADTQYF. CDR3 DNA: TGCAGTGCTAGTGGAGCCGATACGCAGTATTTT.

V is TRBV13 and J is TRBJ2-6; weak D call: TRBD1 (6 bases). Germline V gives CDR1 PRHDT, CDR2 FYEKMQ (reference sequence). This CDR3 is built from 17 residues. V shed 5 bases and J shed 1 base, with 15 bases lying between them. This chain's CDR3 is CASSVRDKGSGANVLTF. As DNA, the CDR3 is TGTGCCAGCAGCGTCAGGGACAAAGGATCTGGGGCCAACGTCCTGACTTTC.

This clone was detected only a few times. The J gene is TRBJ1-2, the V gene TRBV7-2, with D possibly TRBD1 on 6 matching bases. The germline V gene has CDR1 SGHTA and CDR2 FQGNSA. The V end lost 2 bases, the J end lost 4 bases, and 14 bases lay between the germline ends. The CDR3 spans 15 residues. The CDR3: CASSLRSGDLYGYTF. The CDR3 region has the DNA TGTGCCAGCAGCTTAAGGTCAGGGGATCTCTATGGCTACACCTTC.

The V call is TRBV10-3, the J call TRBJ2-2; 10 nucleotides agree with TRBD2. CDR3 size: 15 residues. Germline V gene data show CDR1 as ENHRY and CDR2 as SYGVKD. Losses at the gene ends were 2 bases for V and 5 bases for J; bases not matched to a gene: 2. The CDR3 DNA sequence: TGTGCCATCAGTGAGACTAGCGGGGCAACCGGGGAGCTGTTTTTT. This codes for CAISETSGATGELFF.

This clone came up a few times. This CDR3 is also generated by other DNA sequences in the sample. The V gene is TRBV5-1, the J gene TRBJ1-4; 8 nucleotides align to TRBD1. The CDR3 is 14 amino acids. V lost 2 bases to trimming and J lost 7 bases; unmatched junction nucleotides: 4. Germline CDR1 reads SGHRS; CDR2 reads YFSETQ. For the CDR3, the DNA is TGCGCCAGCAGCTTCGGACAGGGAGGTGAAAAACTGTTTTTT. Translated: CASSFGQGGEKLFF.

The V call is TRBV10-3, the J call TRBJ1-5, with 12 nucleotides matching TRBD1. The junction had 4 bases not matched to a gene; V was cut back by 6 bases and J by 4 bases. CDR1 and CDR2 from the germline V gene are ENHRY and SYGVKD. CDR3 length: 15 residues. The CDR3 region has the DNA TGTGCCATCAGCGGGACAGGGGGCATTAATCAGCCCCAGCATTTT. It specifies CAISGTGGINQPQHF.

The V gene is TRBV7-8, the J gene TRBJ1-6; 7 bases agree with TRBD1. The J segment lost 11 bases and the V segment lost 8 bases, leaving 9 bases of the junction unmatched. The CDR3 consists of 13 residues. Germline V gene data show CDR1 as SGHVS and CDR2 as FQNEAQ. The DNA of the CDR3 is TGTGCCAGCGGGGACAGTCCAGGCCCACCCCTCCACTTT. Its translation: CASGDSPGPPLHF.

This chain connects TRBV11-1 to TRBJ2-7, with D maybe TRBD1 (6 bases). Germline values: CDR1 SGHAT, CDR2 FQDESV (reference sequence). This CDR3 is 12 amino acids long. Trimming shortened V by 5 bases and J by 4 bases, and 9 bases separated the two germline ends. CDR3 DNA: TGTGCCAGCAGCGCGGACAGATACGAGCAGTACTTC. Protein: CASSADRYEQYF.

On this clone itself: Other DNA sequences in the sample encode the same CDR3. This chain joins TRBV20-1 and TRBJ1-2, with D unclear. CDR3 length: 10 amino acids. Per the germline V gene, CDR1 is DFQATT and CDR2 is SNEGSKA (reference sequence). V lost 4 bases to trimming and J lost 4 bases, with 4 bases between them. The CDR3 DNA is TGCAGTGCTAACAGCTATGGCTACACCTTC. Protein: CSANSYGYTF.

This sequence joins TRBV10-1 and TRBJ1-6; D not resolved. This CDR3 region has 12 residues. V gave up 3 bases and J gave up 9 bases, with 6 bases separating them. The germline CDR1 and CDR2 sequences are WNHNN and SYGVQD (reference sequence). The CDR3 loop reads CASSDNFSPLHF. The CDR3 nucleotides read TGCGCCAGCAGTGATAACTTTTCACCCCTCCACTTT.